The 5 T cell receptor beta chains below come from one sample, sequenced in a study of graft-versus-host responses after intestinal transplantation (TCRdb year 2021). The library was generated by the immunoSEQ multiplex PCR assay. TCRdb limited this immuneACCESS table to in-frame rearrangements with V and J called. A share of clones is missing; checked studies link under half to unresolved V genes, and the rest is unexplained. The sample table lists roughly 100,000 clones, 93% of them with a count of one. 0.95% to 1.5% of the sample rests with the top ten. No antigens are known for them. Interpreted using the paper, the time point label stands for: cells obtained before transplantation from donor or recipient. Sample: unstimulated CD8+ T cells sorted from spleen or lymph node cells, taken before intestinal transplant. These receptors originate from a human donor who received an intestinal transplant.

The gene calls are TRBV7-2 and TRBJ2-2, with TRBD2 matching over 12 bases. Germline V CDR1 and CDR2: SGHTA, FQGNSA. The CDR3 is 18 residues long. J gave up 0 bases and V 5 bases, and 7 bases lay outside the gene matches. CDR3 DNA: TGTGCCAGCAGCAAACTAGCGGGGGGATTCGCGAACACCGGGGAGCTGTTTTTT. Amino acid sequence: CASSKLAGGFANTGELFF. Variable domain in full (rest from reference TRBV7-2 and TRBJ2-2): GAGVSQSPSNKVTEKGKDVELRCDPISGHTALYWYRQSLGQGLEFLIYFQGNSAPDKSGLPSDRFSAERTGGSVSTLTIQRTQQEDSAVYLCASSKLAGGFANTGELFFGEGSRLTVL.

This chain links TRBV27 with TRBJ2-2, with 14 bases that match TRBD2. The CDR3 runs 16 residues. Germline trimming cut 7 bases from V and 5 bases from J; bases unmatched to any gene: 6. CDR1 MNHEY and CDR2 SMNVEV come from the germline V gene (reference sequence). The DNA for the CDR3 is TGTGCCAGCACCCCGGGACTAGCGGGGGTGACCGGGGAGCTGTTTTTT. It translates to CASTPGLAGVTGELFF.

V usage is TRBV7-3 and J usage is TRBJ2-3; no clear D. This CDR3 spans 14 amino acids. V dropped 5 bases and J dropped 2 bases, with 11 bases sitting between them. Germline lookup yields CDR1 SGHTA and CDR2 FQGTGA. The chain's CDR3 is CASSLTSPTDTQYF. The CDR3 DNA follows: TGTGCCAGCAGCCTCACCTCGCCCACAGATACGCAGTATTTT.

The chain employs TRBV5-8 and TRBJ1-4; D gene uncertain. V lost 2 bases, J lost 0 bases, and 14 bases lay in between. The CDR3 covers 17 residues. Germline V CDR1 and CDR2: SGHTS, YDEGEE. CDR3 in DNA: TGTGCCAGCAGCTTACCTTGGGCGAGGACAACTAATGAAAAACTGTTTTTT. Translation gives CASSLPWARTTNEKLFF.

The chain employs TRBV7-2 and TRBJ2-1, with TRBD1 identical over 7 bases. CDR1 is SGHTA, CDR2 FQGNSA, per germline. V trimming: 3 bases; J trimming: 10 bases; junction bases outside the gene matches: 12. This CDR3 contains 15 residues. The CDR3 spells CASSFLWTGHWEQFF. The DNA of the CDR3 is TGTGCCAGCAGCTTCCTTTGGACAGGCCATTGGGAGCAGTTCTTC.